The 18 T cell receptor beta chains reported below all come from one sample, sequenced in a study of blood T cell repertoires in COVID-19. Measured with immunoSEQ multiplex PCR; TCRdb has only the in-frame clones, and not every one. The table lists 75,000 to 90,000 clones, roughly 78% of them singletons. The sample was peripheral blood. These receptor sequences come from a man aged 55 to 69 with COVID-19, enrolled during active disease.

V gene TRBV27 combines with J gene TRBJ2-1; 12 nucleotides agree with TRBD1. The length of the CDR3 is 13 residues. J gave up 8 bases and V 8 bases, and 4 bases lay outside the gene matches. From germline, CDR1 is MNHEY and CDR2 SMNVEV (reference sequence). CDR3 DNA sequence: TGTGCCAGCGGGGACAGGGGGCGCGATGAGCAGTTCTTC. Residues: CASGDRGRDEQFF.

This chain joins TRBV5-1 and TRBJ1-3, with D unclear. V lost 5 bases, J lost 0 bases, and 6 bases lay in between. Looked up from germline, CDR1 is SGHRS and CDR2 is YFSETQ. This CDR3 has 13 residues. CDR3 DNA: TGCGCCAGCAGGGGAGGCTCTGGAAACACCATATATTTT. Protein: CASRGGSGNTIYF.

The chain couples TRBV4-1 to TRBJ1-4; a weak D match, TRBD1 (6 bases). Germline V gene sequence: CDR1 MGHRA, CDR2 YSYEKL. CDR3 length equals 15 residues. The ends were cut back, 0 bases at V and 8 bases at J, with 13 bases in the middle. The chain's CDR3 is CASSQESRGWEKLFF. The DNA of the CDR3 is TGCGCCAGCAGCCAAGAGAGCAGGGGTTGGGAAAAACTGTTTTTT.

The rearrangement joins TRBV15 to TRBJ2-3; 8 bases are a match to TRBD2. The V segment lost 1 base and the J segment 6 bases; nucleotides outside the gene matches: 6. This CDR3 is 15 amino acids long. Germline V gene data show CDR1 as LNHNV and CDR2 as YYDKDF (reference sequence). CDR3 sequence reads: CATSRVSGIGDTQYF. The DNA of the CDR3 is TGTGCCACCAGCAGAGTTAGCGGGATCGGGGATACGCAGTATTTT.

The J gene is TRBJ2-1, the V gene TRBV9; TRBD1 agrees at 9 bases. Per the germline V gene, CDR1 is SGDLS and CDR2 is YYNGEE. The length of the CDR3 is 16 residues. J gave up 9 bases and V 2 bases, and 12 bases lay outside the gene matches. CDR3: CASSVGTGTGTSEQFF. The CDR3 bases are TGTGCCAGCAGCGTTGGGACCGGGACAGGGACTTCTGAGCAGTTCTTC.

This chain uses TRBV4-1 with TRBJ1-1; possible D gene TRBD1, 6 bases. Looked up from germline, CDR1 is MGHRA and CDR2 is YSYEKL. V lost 3 bases to trimming and J lost 5 bases, with 19 bases between them. This CDR3 region has 16 residues. CDR3: CASSQFPGQGWTEAFF. For the CDR3, the DNA is TGCGCCAGCAGCCAGTTCCCGGGACAAGGGTGGACTGAAGCTTTCTTT.

V and J are TRBV7-2 and TRBJ2-5; TRBD1 matches at 7 bases. CDR3 length: 14 amino acids. V shed 5 bases and J 2 bases; nucleotides not matched to a gene: 5. Germline loops: CDR1 SGHTA, CDR2 FQGNSA. CDR3 in amino acids: CASSRTGEQETQYF. DNA of the CDR3: TGTGCCAGCAGCCGCACAGGGGAACAAGAGACCCAGTACTTC. Full variable domain (rest looked up from reference TRBV7-2 and TRBJ2-5): GAGVSQSPSNKVTEKGKDVELRCDPISGHTALYWYRQSLGQGLEFLIYFQGNSAPDKSGLPSDRFSAERTGGSVSTLTIQRTQQEDSAVYLCASSRTGEQETQYFGPGTRLLVL.

This clone has a count of ten or more. The chain recombines TRBV2 with TRBJ2-5, with 8 bases that match TRBD2. CDR1 is SNHLY and CDR2 is FYNNEI in the germline V gene. With 3 bases clipped from V and 5 bases from J, the junction kept 5 bases outside the gene matches. The CDR3 runs to 14 residues. In DNA, the CDR3 is TGTGCCAGCAGTGACGCGGGAGGAACGGAGACCCAGTACTTC. Translated: CASSDAGGTETQYF.

CDR3 sequence reads: CSVLASYEQYF. For the CDR3, the DNA is TGCAGCGTGCTGGCATCCTACGAGCAGTACTTC. The chain links TRBV29-1 to TRBJ2-7; no definite D call. V was pared by 6 bases and J by 1 base, with 7 bases between. This CDR3 is built from 11 residues. CDR1 SQVTM and CDR2 ANQGSEA come from the germline V gene.

This chain links TRBV29-1 with TRBJ2-7, with TRBD2 as a possible D gene (6 bases). The CDR3 is 11 amino acids. Trimming took off 3 bases at V and 6 bases at J, with 9 bases between the two ends. Germline CDR1 reads SQVTM; CDR2 reads ANQGSEA. For the CDR3, the DNA is TGCAGCGTTGAGTCGGGAGCCGAGCAGTACTTC. Amino acid sequence: CSVESGAEQYF.

The chain joins TRBV5-8 to TRBJ1-5; TRBD1 matches 8 bases. The V and J ends lost 4 bases and 4 bases, in that order; junction bases with no gene match: 7. The CDR3 is made up of 15 amino acids. Germline V lookup: CDR1 SGHTS, CDR2 YDEGEE. The CDR3 sequence is CASSIGQGRNQPQHF. The CDR3 region has the DNA TGTGCCAGCAGCATAGGACAGGGTCGAAATCAGCCCCAGCATTTT.

This clone was counted only a few times. The chain carries TRBV4-3 and TRBJ1-2; the D is unclear. Trimming removed 1 base at V and 2 bases at J, with 11 bases between. Germline V CDR1 and CDR2: LGHNA, YSLEER. This CDR3 comprises 15 residues. CDR3 DNA: TGCGCCAGCAGCCAAGCGCCGCAGATAAACTATGGCTACACCTTC. It is translated as CASSQAPQINYGYTF.

The chain uses TRBV27 and TRBJ1-3, with D maybe TRBD1 (5 bases). The CDR3 is 14 residues long. CDR1 MNHEY and CDR2 SMNVEV come from the germline V gene (reference sequence). The V gene lost 3 bases and the J gene lost 4 bases, with 10 bases spanning the gap. CDR3 DNA sequence: TGTGCCAGCAGTTTCGGCAGGGCCGGAAACACCATATATTTT. Translated: CASSFGRAGNTIYF.

V gene TRBV27 combines with J gene TRBJ2-2, with a weak D call TRBD2 (5 bases). The CDR3 sequence is 14 residues long. Germline CDR1 is MNHEY and CDR2 is SMNVEV (reference sequence). V lost 6 bases to trimming and J lost 3 bases, with 11 bases between them. CDR3 sequence: CASRKLGYTGELFF. CDR3 nucleotide sequence: TGTGCCAGCAGGAAACTAGGGTACACCGGGGAGCTGTTTTTT.

The chain carries TRBV9 and TRBJ2-1; D perhaps matches TRBD2 (6 bases). V was shortened by 3 bases and J by 3 bases, with 13 bases between the two germline ends. The germline gives CDR1 SGDLS, CDR2 YYNGEE. This CDR3 contains 15 residues. CDR3 nucleotides: TGTGCCAGCAGCGCCGGAACTAGCAGCTACAATGAGCAGTTCTTC. Translating gives CASSAGTSSYNEQFF.

This sequence joins TRBV5-1 and TRBJ2-2, with D possibly being TRBD1 (5 bases). The ends were cut back, 0 bases at V and 2 bases at J, with 8 bases in the middle. Germline values: CDR1 SGHRS, CDR2 YFSETQ. This CDR3 contains 15 residues. The CDR3 DNA follows: TGCGCCAGCAGCTTGGGGGGCTCCAACACCGGGGAGCTGTTTTTT. Translation gives CASSLGGSNTGELFF.

The chain employs TRBV4-3 and TRBJ2-3; 10 bases agree with TRBD2. Germline V gives CDR1 LGHNA, CDR2 YSLEER. This CDR3 comprises 17 residues. V gave up 1 base and J gave up 4 bases; unmatched junction bases: 8. The CDR3 bases are TGCGCCAGCAGCCAAGCTCTAAGCGGGAGGGCGTCAGATACGCAGTATTTT. Translated: CASSQALSGRASDTQYF.

This chain joins TRBV12-5 and TRBJ1-1; D is perhaps TRBD1 (6 bases). Deletions cut 4 bases from V and 4 bases from J, with 10 bases between. The CDR3 sequence is 13 residues long. Germline V gene sequence: CDR1 LGHNT, CDR2 FRNRAP. The CDR3 sequence is CASGSGDGTEAFF. In nucleotides, the CDR3 is TGTGCTAGTGGTTCAGGGGACGGCACTGAAGCTTTCTTT.